The 2 T cell receptor beta chains presented below share a single source sample, sequenced in a study of T cells in Graves' hyperthyroidism and ophthalmopathy. From RNA transcripts, TCR beta CDR3 regions were amplified. The primer set for the first-round RT-PCR of the TCR CDR3 was HTBI. TCRdb reprocessed the multiplex PCR reads with MiXCR, giving one entry per CDR3 protein. The table records about 160,000 distinct CDR3 sequences, just under 9.5% of them present only once. The sequencing input was blood. All receptors derive from a woman between 18 and 29 years old with Graves' hyperthyroidism that later progressed to Graves' ophthalmopathy.

Many counts were recorded for this clonotype. The gene calls are TRBV20-1 and TRBJ2-2; 7 bases align to TRBD1. Per the germline V gene, CDR1 is DFQATT and CDR2 is SNEGSKA (reference sequence). V gave up 3 bases and J gave up 6 bases; unmatched junction bases: 4. CDR3 length equals 13 residues. The CDR3: CSARGQTPGELFF. The CDR3 DNA reads TGCAGTGCTAGGGGACAGACTCCCGGGGAGCTGTTTTTT.

In this sample, this clonotype turned up many times. The V and J genes are TRBV6-1 and TRBJ1-1, with no clear D. V was shortened by 0 bases and J by 1 base, with 6 bases between the two germline ends. CDR3 length: 14 residues. Germline CDR1 is MNHNS and CDR2 is SASEGT. The CDR3 here is CASSEASKNTEAFF. CDR3 DNA sequence: TGTGCCAGCAGTGAAGCGTCGAAGAACACTGAAGCTTTCTTT.